Described below is a single T cell receptor (beta chain) sequence and its context. Its antigen remains unidentified. The record has no base qualities; no much larger clone is one base away. The data were taken from a study of blood T cell repertoires in COVID-19 (TCRdb year 2020). Concerning the study at large: Samples from collaborators originated in the United States, Italy and Spain and spanned both the acute and convalescent phases of COVID-19. The prospective study material was composed of cDNA or gDNA derived from T cells, B-cell-depleted T cells, or PBMCs. Deeply sampled blood TCRbeta repertoires from subjects exposed to, actively infected with, or recovered from COVID-19 were included in the dataset. The repertoires were released in a freely available public database intended as a resource for research on the immune response to SARS-CoV-2. The samples were drawn from two sources: the first 160 participants of the ongoing ImmuneRACE study, and over 1,000 subjects contributed by 6 global collaborators. Sample metadata almost always included a de-identified subject ID, COVID-19 status, age in years and sex. Where available, HLA class I and class II types were obtained from metadata supplied by the sample provider rather than from assay-based typing.

Including cysteine and phenylalanine, the CDR3 has 16 amino acids. The CDR3 DNA has 48 bases and is translated from base 1. CDR1 and CDR2 are read off the germline V gene as MDHEN and SYDVKM. Each collaborating institution followed its own protocols to collect whole blood in K2EDTA tubes. For TCRbeta analysis, collaborators shipped samples in one of three forms: frozen whole blood, isolated PBMCs, or DNA extracted from either of those sample types. TCRbeta CDR3 regions were amplified from genomic DNA using the immunoSEQ Assay, a bias-controlled multiplex PCR. In the paper's pipeline: Within the assay, amplification of reference gene primers was used to estimate how many nucleated cells each sample contained. To quantify the absolute abundance of each unique TCRbeta CDR3 rearrangement, sequence reads were collapsed and filtered. For each sample, productive Simpson clonality was calculated as the square root of Simpson's diversity index across productive rearrangements. TCRdb mirrors the immuneACCESS table, restricted to in-frame sequences. Some clones are absent from its copies; in checked studies, under half trace to an unresolved V gene, and the reason for the others is unknown. V and J calls plus clone size are reproduced from that table; the DNA served to infer D and trimming. For this sample the table gives 140,000 to 150,000 clones, of which roughly 87% were detected only once. The ten largest clones take up 1.5% to 2% of the sample.

What the authors observed across the whole study: The quantity of clinical and demographic metadata differed by source and by participant and was supplied without curation.

This TCR was sampled from a man in his 70s with acute or convalescent COVID-19. The sequencing sample was made of peripheral blood. The chain is made from TRBV28 and TRBJ1-4; perhaps TRBD1 is the D gene, with 6 bases matching. The nucleotide sequence is TGTGCGATAAGCCCGGGGGGCGTAGGCACTAATGAAAAACTGTTTTTT. Its amino acids are CAISPGGVGTNEKLFF. The variable domain in full, with residues beyond the CDR3 obtained from the reference TRBV28 and TRBJ1-4 genes, is DVKVTQSSRYLVKRTGEKVFLECVQDMDHENMFWYRQDPGLGLRLIYFSYDVKMKEKGDIPEGYSVSREKKERFSLILESASTNQTSMYLCAISPGGVGTNEKLFFGSGTQLSVL.